The rows below give T cell receptor beta chains drawn from one sample of a study of blood T cell repertoires in COVID-19. Clones were read by immunoSEQ multiplex PCR, and TCRdb kept only the in-frame ones, dropping some. The sample consists of fewer than 200,000 clones, 70% to 90% of them appearing once. The sample consisted of peripheral blood. These receptors were obtained from a man between 40 and 49 years old with active or convalescent COVID-19. Each CDR3 is given with its conserved first and last residue.

j_call,v_call,cdr3_aa
TRBJ1-1,TRBV29-1,CSASLDMNTEAFF
TRBJ2-5,TRBV6-5,CASRGQGTYQETQYF
TRBJ1-2,TRBV11-2,CASSFRSTALASNYGYTF
TRBJ1-2,TRBV11-1,CASSLDGQGSYGYTF
TRBJ2-1,TRBV19,CATNDGDRGYNEQFF
TRBJ1-3,TRBV9,CASSVDPGSGNTIYF
TRBJ2-5,TRBV4-1,CASSQLGTSHETQYF
TRBJ1-2,TRBV4-2,CASSQETGSGYTF
TRBJ1-1,TRBV6-5,CASSRLGGTEAFF
TRBJ1-1,TRBV7-2,CASSLVLTGGAFF
TRBJ2-3,TRBV9,CASSGTIGGDTQYF
TRBJ1-6,TRBV9,CASSVKWNSEGSPLHF
TRBJ1-2,TRBV19,CASSPGVGLRFRAYTF
TRBJ1-4,TRBV6-4,CASSETGTGASKLFF
TRBJ2-6,TRBV7-2,CASSLAPGSGANVLTF
TRBJ1-2,TRBV12-3/TRBV12-4,CASSLDRSTYTF
TRBJ1-6,TRBV7-8,CASAQGGPLHF
TRBJ2-1,TRBV28,CASSRLEGNEQFF
TRBJ1-1,TRBV6-5,CASSYSGGTNTEAFF
TRBJ2-5,TRBV28,CASSLILRGQETQYF
TRBJ2-1,TRBV28,CASSLGRGLGNEQFF
TRBJ1-2,TRBV7-9,CASSPRDYGYTF
TRBJ1-3,TRBV5-4,CASSSYRGNTIYF
TRBJ1-2,TRBV7-9,CASSPVGGGTGNYGYTF
TRBJ2-3,TRBV7-6,CASSSVGRGVKDTQYF
TRBJ2-7,TRBV7-9,CASSMGQPRGEQYF
TRBJ1-4,TRBV2,CASSDPPTGTNEKLFF